Shown below are 18 T cell receptor beta chains from a single sample sequenced in a study of radiotherapy plus CTLA-4 blockade in lung cancer. Some clones are missing from TCRdb's copy, which holds only in-frame ones; the method was immunoSEQ multiplex PCR. The sample lists about 120,000 clones, 70% to 85% seen once, with 2.5% to 3.5% in the top ten. This material consisted of peripheral blood, taken from a patient treated with radiotherapy plus ipilimumab. Receptors originate from a human donor with non-small cell lung cancer that progressed on radiotherapy plus ipilimumab. Some clones in this sample may be carry-over from other donors' samples.

The rearrangement links TRBV16 to TRBJ1-1, with unresolved D. Trimming stripped 0 bases from V and 3 bases from J, with 8 bases between. The CDR3 has 14 residues. The germline gives CDR1 KGHSY, CDR2 FQNENV. The CDR3, as DNA: TGTGCCAGCAGCCAATCAAAAAGCTACACTGAAGCTTTCTTT. Its translation: CASSQSKSYTEAFF.

This chain links TRBV11-3 with TRBJ2-2; possibly TRBD2 for D (5 bases). This CDR3 is 15 amino acids long. The germline gives CDR1 SGHNT, CDR2 YENEEA. The V end lost 3 bases, the J end lost 4 bases, and 12 bases lay between the germline ends. The CDR3 DNA sequence: TGTGCCAGCAGCTTGGGCGGGCAGCCCACCGGGGAGCTGTTTTTT. This codes for CASSLGGQPTGELFF.

The V call is TRBV15, the J call TRBJ2-6, with D possibly being TRBD2 (6 bases). There are 16 residues in the CDR3. CDR1 and CDR2 (germline): LNHNV, YYDKDF (reference sequence). With 3 bases removed from V and 0 bases from J, the gap between germline ends came to 9 bases. Written as DNA, the CDR3 is TGTGCCACCAGCAGTTCGGAGGGCTCTGGGGCCAACGTCCTGACTTTC. Translating it yields CATSSSEGSGANVLTF. Filled out from reference TRBV15 and TRBJ2-6, the complete variable domain reads DAMVIQNPRYQVTQFGKPVTLSCSQTLNHNVMYWYQQKSSQAPKLLFHYYDKDFNNEADTPDNFQSRRPNTSFCFLDIRSPGLGDTAMYLCATSSSEGSGANVLTFGAGSRLTVL.

V gene TRBV11-2 combines with J gene TRBJ1-1, with D unclear. Trimming shortened V by 3 bases and J by 3 bases, and 11 bases separated the two germline ends. Germline assignment: CDR1 SGHAT and CDR2 FQNNGV. The CDR3 contains 14 residues. The CDR3, as DNA: TGTGCCAGCAGCTTGGTGGGAACAGACACTGAAGCTTTCTTT. Translating it yields CASSLVGTDTEAFF.

This rearrangement joins TRBV28 to TRBJ2-2; the D call may be TRBD1 or TRBD2 (6 bases each). With 10 bases removed from V and 5 bases from J, the gap between germline ends came to 26 bases. Germline lookup yields CDR1 MDHEN and CDR2 SYDVKM. This CDR3 is built from 17 residues. CDR3 DNA sequence: TGTGCCACCCTCACTCGGGGGCCAGATCTGGGTACCGGGGAGCTGTTTTTT. Its translation is CATLTRGPDLGTGELFF. Together with reference TRBV28 and TRBJ2-2, the CDR3 gives the full variable domain: DVKVTQSSRYLVKRTGEKVFLECVQDMDHENMFWYRQDPGLGLRLIYFSYDVKMKEKGDIPEGYSVSREKKERFSLILESASTNQTSMYLCATLTRGPDLGTGELFFGEGSRLTVL.

The chain recombines TRBV18 with TRBJ1-1; 9 nucleotides line up with TRBD1. Trimming took 4 bases from V and 3 from J; bases not matched to a gene: 6. This CDR3 region has 15 residues. The germline gives CDR1 KGHSH, CDR2 LQKENI. In DNA, the CDR3 is TGTGCCAGCTCACAGGGACAGGGTTCGGACACTGAAGCTTTCTTT. This encodes CASSQGQGSDTEAFF.

In this sample, this clone turned up a few times. This chain uses TRBV19 with TRBJ1-5; 9 bases map to TRBD1. Germline CDR1 is LNHDA and CDR2 is SQIVND (reference sequence). This CDR3 region has 16 residues. V was clipped by 6 bases and J by 4 bases; unmatched bases: 10. CDR3 protein: CASRIGGGQGNQPQHF. The CDR3 DNA sequence: TGTGCCAGTAGAATCGGTGGGGGACAGGGTAATCAGCCCCAGCATTTT.

The chain combines TRBV6-4 with TRBJ2-3; D may be TRBD2 (6 bases). This CDR3 spans 15 amino acids. Germline V lookup: CDR1 MRHNA, CDR2 SNTAGT. Trimming cost V 0 bases and J 2 bases, with 9 bases left between them. The CDR3 coding sequence is TGTGCCAGCAGTGACTCTCGCGGGGCCACAGATACGCAGTATTTT. It encodes CASSDSRGATDTQYF.

This chain connects TRBV7-3 to TRBJ1-1; TRBD1 matches 10 bases. The CDR3 runs to 19 residues. J was trimmed by 1 base and V by 2 bases; bases with no gene match: 13. Germline V lookup: CDR1 SGHTA, CDR2 FQGTGA. CDR3 protein: CASSLRSRQGADKNTEAFF. CDR3 DNA: TGTGCCAGCAGCTTACGGTCCAGACAGGGGGCCGATAAGAACACTGAAGCTTTCTTT.

This chain connects TRBV7-2 to TRBJ2-1; D perhaps matches TRBD2 (6 bases). Trimming took off 5 bases at V and 2 bases at J, with 16 bases between the two ends. From germline, CDR1 is SGHTA and CDR2 FQGNSA. The CDR3 is 16 amino acids. CDR3 loop: CASSPGLASAYNEQFF. CDR3 nucleotide sequence: TGTGCCAGCAGCCCGGGGCTAGCTAGCGCCTACAATGAGCAGTTCTTC.

This clone was seen a single time. This sequence joins TRBV7-8 and TRBJ1-1, with 9 bases fitting TRBD1. Germline CDR1 is SGHVS and CDR2 is FQNEAQ. The CDR3 has 16 amino acids. The V segment lost 0 bases and the J segment 0 bases; nucleotides outside the gene matches: 2. The CDR3 sequence is CASSLAGQGLNTEAFF. The CDR3 DNA sequence: TGTGCCAGCAGCTTAGCGGGACAGGGACTGAACACTGAAGCTTTCTTT.

This chain uses TRBV11-1 with TRBJ2-1; D unresolved. Germline CDR1 is SGHAT and CDR2 is FQDESV (reference sequence). The CDR3 length is 18 residues. The V end was cut by 5 bases, the J end by 4 bases, with 24 bases between. The CDR3 here is CASSRTHTAVATYNEQFF. CDR3 nucleotide sequence: TGTGCCAGCAGCCGAACCCATACGGCCGTCGCTACATACAATGAGCAGTTCTTC.

This rearrangement joins TRBV5-1 to TRBJ2-5, with TRBD1 matching over 11 bases. V dropped 4 bases and J dropped 5; count of bases not matched to a gene: 13. This CDR3 has 17 amino acids. Per the germline V gene, CDR1 is SGHRS and CDR2 is YFSETQ. The CDR3: CASSVGQGAPLGETQYF. The CDR3 bases are TGCGCCAGCAGCGTCGGACAGGGGGCCCCCTTGGGGGAGACCCAGTACTTC.

The CDR3 nucleotides are TGTGCCAGCAGTTACGAGGGTGGTCCGAATGGCTACACCTTC. The encoded protein is CASSYEGGPNGYTF. The rearrangement joins TRBV6-5 to TRBJ1-2, with D uncertain. Per the germline V gene, CDR1 is MNHEY and CDR2 is SVGAGI. The V end lost 2 bases, the J end lost 6 bases, and 13 bases lay between the germline ends. The CDR3 has 14 residues.

On this clone itself: The junction departs from the called germline gene at one end, perhaps through a read error. J is TRBJ2-2 and V is TRBV5-1; 13 bases are shared with TRBD2. Germline V gene sequence: CDR1 SGHRS, CDR2 YFSETQ. This CDR3 region has 17 residues. CDR3 amino acids: CASSFGTSGEFTGELLF. The CDR3 DNA follows: TGCGCCAGCAGCTTCGGGACTAGCGGGGAATTCACCGGGGAGCTGCTTTTT.

The chain is built from TRBV7-9 and TRBJ1-1; D is unresolved. Germline V lookup: CDR1 SEHNR, CDR2 FQNEAQ (reference sequence). The CDR3 sequence is 16 residues long. Trimming took 3 bases from V and 0 from J, leaving 14 bases between them. Here the CDR3 reads CASSFKPIKLNTEAFF. DNA of the CDR3: TGTGCCAGCAGCTTTAAACCAATCAAATTGAACACTGAAGCTTTCTTT.

The chain carries TRBV5-1 and TRBJ1-1; TRBD1 matches at 9 bases. Losses at the gene ends were 3 bases for V and 5 bases for J; bases not matched to a gene: 8. The length of the CDR3 is 15 residues. From germline, CDR1 is SGHRS and CDR2 YFSETQ. The DNA of the CDR3 is TGCGCCAGCAGCTCAGGACAGGGGCCCAGGACTGAAGCTTTCTTT. Its protein product is CASSSGQGPRTEAFF.

The chain uses TRBV10-3 and TRBJ2-5; D is perhaps TRBD2 (5 bases). The J call is uncertain, as TRBJ2-7 better fits the DNA end. The germline CDR1 and CDR2 sequences are ENHRY and SYGVKD. The CDR3 sequence is 13 residues long. CDR3 in amino acids: CAISYTTGYEQYF. CDR3 nucleotide sequence: TGTGCCATCAGTTATACTACGGGGTACGAGCAGTACTTC.